This T cell receptor (beta chain) was captured in a study of cytomegalovirus exposure and HLA in healthy donors. The PCR ran on 60 Vbeta and 13 Jbeta primers. Libraries were prepared by immunoSEQ multiplex PCR; TCRdb keeps only in-frame clonotypes and omits some of them. Seen here are 140,000 to 150,000 clones, 84% observed once, and the top ten hold more than 2%. This clone is labeled as medium-sized (0.01 to 0.1%). The material sequenced was PBMCs. This clonotype originated in a boy aged 2-9 years in good health and CMV-seronegative.

CDR3 loop: CASSLLQGPYNEQFF. DNA of the CDR3: TGTGCCAGCAGCCTTCTACAGGGCCCCTACAATGAGCAGTTCTTC. V usage is TRBV7-8 and J usage is TRBJ2-1; D is perhaps TRBD1 (6 bases). CDR1 and CDR2 from the germline V gene are SGHVS and FQNEAQ. The CDR3 is 15 amino acids. The V end lost 5 bases, the J end lost 2 bases, and 13 bases lay between the germline ends.